Below, one TCR beta chain is given with its context. The sample comes from a study of blood T cell repertoires in COVID-19. Study overall: Both acute and convalescent COVID-19 samples were obtained from the United States, Italy and Spain. Nucleic acid was either cDNA or gDNA, and it came from T cells, B-cell-depleted T cells, or PBMCs.

V lost 5 bases, J lost 6 bases, and 9 bases stayed unmatched. The CDR3 has 15 amino acids. Per the germline V gene, CDR1 is SGHTA and CDR2 is FQGTGA. Methods used by the authors: Reference gene primer amplification in the assay estimated nucleated cell counts. The protocol was immunoSEQ multiplex PCR, while the TCRdb copy is restricted to in-frame clones and leaves out a portion. V, J and clone size derive from that table, while D and trimming were established from the DNA sequence. Among 64,000 or so clones listed, 80% to 90% were seen once. The specimen was peripheral blood. The source is a man aged 40-49 years with acute or convalescent COVID-19. This chain connects TRBV7-3 to TRBJ2-2; 7 bases are shared with TRBD2. The CDR3 loop is CASSASGTTSGELFF. CDR3 DNA: TGTGCCAGCAGCGCCTCCGGGACTACCTCCGGGGAGCTGTTTTTT.